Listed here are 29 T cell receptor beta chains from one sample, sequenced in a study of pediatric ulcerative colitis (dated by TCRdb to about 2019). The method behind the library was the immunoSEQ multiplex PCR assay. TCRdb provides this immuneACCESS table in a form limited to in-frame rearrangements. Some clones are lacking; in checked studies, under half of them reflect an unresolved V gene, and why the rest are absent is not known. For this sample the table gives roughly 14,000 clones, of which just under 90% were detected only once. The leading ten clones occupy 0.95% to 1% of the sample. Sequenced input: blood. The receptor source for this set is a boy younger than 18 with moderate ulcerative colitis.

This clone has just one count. The DNA for the CDR3 is TGTGCCAGCAGCGGGACAGGGGTAGAGACCCAGTACTTC. Protein sequence: CASSGTGVETQYF. This chain connects TRBV5-6 to TRBJ2-5, with 10 bases identical to TRBD1. Germline V gives CDR1 SGHDT, CDR2 YYEEEE. V trimming: 4 bases; J trimming: 4 bases; junction bases outside the gene matches: 1. This CDR3 is 13 amino acids long.

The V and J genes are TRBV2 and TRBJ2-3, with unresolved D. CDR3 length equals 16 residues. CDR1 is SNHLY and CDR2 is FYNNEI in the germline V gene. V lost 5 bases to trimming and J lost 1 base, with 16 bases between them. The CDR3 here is CASSPIGVEGTDTQYF. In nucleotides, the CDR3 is TGTGCCAGCAGTCCGATTGGGGTAGAGGGCACAGATACGCAGTATTTT.

CDR3 coding DNA: TGTGCCAGCTCACCATTGGACACTGCCTACGAGCAGTACTTC. This codes for CASSPLDTAYEQYF. The rearrangement links TRBV18 to TRBJ2-7, with D tentatively TRBD1 (5 bases). The CDR3 totals 14 residues. Germline V gene lookup returns CDR1 KGHSH and CDR2 LQKENI. V was trimmed by 2 bases and J by 2 bases, leaving 10 bases between them. The full variable domain, with the rest looked up from reference TRBV18 and TRBJ2-7, is NAGVMQNPRHLVRRRGQEARLRCSPMKGHSHVYWYRQLPEEGLKFMVYLQKENIIDESGMPKERFSAEFPKEGPSILRIQQVVRGDSAAYFCASSPLDTAYEQYFGPGTRLTVT.

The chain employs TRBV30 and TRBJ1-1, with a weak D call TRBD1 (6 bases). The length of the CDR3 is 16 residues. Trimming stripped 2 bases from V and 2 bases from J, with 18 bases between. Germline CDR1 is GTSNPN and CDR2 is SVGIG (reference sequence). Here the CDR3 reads CAWSPGTPKSNTEAFF. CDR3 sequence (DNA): TGTGCCTGGAGTCCAGGGACACCTAAATCCAACACTGAAGCTTTCTTT.

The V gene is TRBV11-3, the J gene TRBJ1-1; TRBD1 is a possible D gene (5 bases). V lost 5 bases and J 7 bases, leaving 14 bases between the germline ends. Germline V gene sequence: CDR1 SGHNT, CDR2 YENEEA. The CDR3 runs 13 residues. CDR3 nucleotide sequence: TGTGCCAGCAGCCCTCCGGGGCGCCTTGAAGCTTTCTTT. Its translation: CASSPPGRLEAFF.

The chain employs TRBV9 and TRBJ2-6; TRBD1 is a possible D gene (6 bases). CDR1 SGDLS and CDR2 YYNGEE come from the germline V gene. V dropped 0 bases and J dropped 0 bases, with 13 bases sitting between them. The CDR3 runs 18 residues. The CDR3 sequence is CASSVVGQGYSGANVLTF. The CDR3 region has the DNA TGTGCCAGCAGCGTAGTCGGGCAGGGGTACTCTGGGGCCAACGTCCTGACTTTC.

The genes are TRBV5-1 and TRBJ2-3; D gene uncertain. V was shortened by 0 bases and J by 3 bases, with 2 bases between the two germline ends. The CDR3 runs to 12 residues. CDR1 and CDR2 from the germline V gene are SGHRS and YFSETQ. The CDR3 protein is CASSLATDTQYF. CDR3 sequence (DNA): TGCGCCAGCAGCTTGGCGACAGATACGCAGTATTTT.

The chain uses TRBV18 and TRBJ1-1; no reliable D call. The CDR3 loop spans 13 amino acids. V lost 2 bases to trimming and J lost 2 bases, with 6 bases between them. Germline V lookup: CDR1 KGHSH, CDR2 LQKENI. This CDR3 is CASSPADNTEAFF. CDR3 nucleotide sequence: TGTGCCAGCTCACCAGCAGACAACACTGAAGCTTTCTTT.

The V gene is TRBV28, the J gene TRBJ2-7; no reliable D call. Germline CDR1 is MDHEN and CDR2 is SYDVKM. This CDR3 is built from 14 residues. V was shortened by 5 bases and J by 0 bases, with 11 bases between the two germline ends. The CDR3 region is CASSPTYTSYEQYF. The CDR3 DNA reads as TGTGCCAGCAGTCCCACGTACACCTCCTACGAGCAGTACTTC.

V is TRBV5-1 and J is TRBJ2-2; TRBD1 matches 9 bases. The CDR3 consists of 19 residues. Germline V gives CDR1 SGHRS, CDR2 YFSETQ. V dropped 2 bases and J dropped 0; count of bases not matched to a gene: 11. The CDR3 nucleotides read TGCGCCAGCAGCTTAACGGGGACAGGGTTTCCTCCGAACACCGGGGAGCTGTTTTTT. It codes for CASSLTGTGFPPNTGELFF.

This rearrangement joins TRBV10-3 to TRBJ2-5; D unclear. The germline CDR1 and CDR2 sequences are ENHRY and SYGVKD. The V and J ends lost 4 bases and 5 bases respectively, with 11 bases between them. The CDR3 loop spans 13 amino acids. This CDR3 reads CAISVQNGETQYF. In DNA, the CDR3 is TGTGCCATCAGTGTACAGAATGGCGAGACCCAGTACTTC.

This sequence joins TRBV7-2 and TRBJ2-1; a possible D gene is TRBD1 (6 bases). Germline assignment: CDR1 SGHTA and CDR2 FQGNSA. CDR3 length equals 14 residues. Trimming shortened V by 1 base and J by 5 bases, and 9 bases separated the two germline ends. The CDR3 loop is CASSLGGQNNEQFF. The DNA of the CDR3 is TGTGCCAGCAGCTTAGGGGGGCAGAACAATGAGCAGTTCTTC.

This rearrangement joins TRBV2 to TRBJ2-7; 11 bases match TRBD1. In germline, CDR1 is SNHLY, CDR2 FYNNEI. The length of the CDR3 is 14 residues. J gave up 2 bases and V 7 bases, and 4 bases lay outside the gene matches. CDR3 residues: CASKPGQGAYEQYF. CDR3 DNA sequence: TGTGCCAGCAAGCCGGGACAGGGGGCCTACGAGCAGTACTTC.

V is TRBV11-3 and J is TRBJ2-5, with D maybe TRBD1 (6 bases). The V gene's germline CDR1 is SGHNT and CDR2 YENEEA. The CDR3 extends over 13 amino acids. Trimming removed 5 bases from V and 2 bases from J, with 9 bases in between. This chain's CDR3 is CASSLQGQETQYF. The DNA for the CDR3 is TGTGCCAGCAGCCTACAGGGTCAAGAGACCCAGTACTTC. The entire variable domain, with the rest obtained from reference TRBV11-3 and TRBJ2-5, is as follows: EAGVVQSPRYKIIEKKQPVAFWCNPISGHNTLYWYLQNLGQGPELLIRYENEEAVDDSQLPKDRFSAERLKGVDSTLKIQPAELGDSAVYLCASSLQGQETQYFGPGTRLLVL.

This CDR3 is CASSWEHNSYNEQFF. CDR3 nucleotide sequence: TGTGCCAGCAGCTGGGAGCATAACTCCTACAATGAGCAGTTCTTC. This chain links TRBV5-4 with TRBJ2-1, with TRBD2 as a possible D gene (5 bases). This CDR3 has 15 residues. CDR1 is SGHNT, CDR2 YYREEE, per germline (reference sequence). The germline V and J ends were trimmed by 3 bases and 0 bases, with 10 bases remaining between them.

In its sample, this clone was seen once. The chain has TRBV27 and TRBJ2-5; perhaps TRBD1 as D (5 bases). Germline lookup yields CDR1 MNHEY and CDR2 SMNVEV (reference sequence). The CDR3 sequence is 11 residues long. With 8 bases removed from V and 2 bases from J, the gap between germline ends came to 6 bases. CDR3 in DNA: TGTGCCAGCCAGGGTCAAGAGACCCAGTACTTC. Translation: CASQGQETQYF.

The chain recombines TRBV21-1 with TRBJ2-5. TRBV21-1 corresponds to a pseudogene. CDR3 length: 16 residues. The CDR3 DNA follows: TGTGCCAGCAGCAAACCGAGGGGGGTTTTGGATGGGACCCAGTACTTC. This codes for CASSKPRGVLDGTQYF.

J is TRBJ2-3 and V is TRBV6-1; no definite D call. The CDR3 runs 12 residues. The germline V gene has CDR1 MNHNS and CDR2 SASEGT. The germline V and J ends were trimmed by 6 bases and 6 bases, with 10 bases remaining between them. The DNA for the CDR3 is TGTGCCAGCAGAAAAACCTCCGATACGCAGTATTTT. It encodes CASRKTSDTQYF.

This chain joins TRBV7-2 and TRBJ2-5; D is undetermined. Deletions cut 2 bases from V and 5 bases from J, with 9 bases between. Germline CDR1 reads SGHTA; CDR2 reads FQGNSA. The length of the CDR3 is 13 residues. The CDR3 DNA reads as TGTGCCAGCAGCTTATCCTTAGGGGAGACCCAGTACTTC. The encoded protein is CASSLSLGETQYF.

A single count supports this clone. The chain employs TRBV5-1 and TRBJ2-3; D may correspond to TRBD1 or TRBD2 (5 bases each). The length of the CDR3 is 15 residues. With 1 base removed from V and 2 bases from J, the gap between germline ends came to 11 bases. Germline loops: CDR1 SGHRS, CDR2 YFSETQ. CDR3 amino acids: CASSLLEGTTDTQYF. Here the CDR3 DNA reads TGCGCCAGCAGCTTGTTAGAAGGGACCACAGATACGCAGTATTTT.

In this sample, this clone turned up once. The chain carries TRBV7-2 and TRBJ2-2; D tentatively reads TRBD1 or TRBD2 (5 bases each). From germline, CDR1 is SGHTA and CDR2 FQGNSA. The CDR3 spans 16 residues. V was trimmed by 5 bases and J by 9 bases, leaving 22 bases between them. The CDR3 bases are TGTGCCAGCAGCCCAGAGGGGTATCTAAGGACCCGGGAGCTGTTTTTT. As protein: CASSPEGYLRTRELFF.

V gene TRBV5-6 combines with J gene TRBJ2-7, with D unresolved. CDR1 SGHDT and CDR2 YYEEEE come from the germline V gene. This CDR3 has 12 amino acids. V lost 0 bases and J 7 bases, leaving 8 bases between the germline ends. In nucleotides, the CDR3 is TGTGCCAGCAGCTTGGCCCCCGGGGAGCAGTACTTC. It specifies CASSLAPGEQYF. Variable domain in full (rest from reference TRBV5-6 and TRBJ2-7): DAGVTQSPTHLIKTRGQQVTLRCSPKSGHDTVSWYQQALGQGPQFIFQYYEEEERQRGNFPDRFSGHQFPNYSSELNVNALLLGDSALYLCASSLAPGEQYFGPGTRLTVT.

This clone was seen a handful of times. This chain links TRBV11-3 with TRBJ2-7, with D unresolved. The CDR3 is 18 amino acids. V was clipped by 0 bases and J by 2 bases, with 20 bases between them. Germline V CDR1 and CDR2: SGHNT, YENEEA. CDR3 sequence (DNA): TGTGCCAGCAGCTTAGATCTTTCTACATCCTCGCGGACCTACGAGCAGTACTTC. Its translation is CASSLDLSTSSRTYEQYF.

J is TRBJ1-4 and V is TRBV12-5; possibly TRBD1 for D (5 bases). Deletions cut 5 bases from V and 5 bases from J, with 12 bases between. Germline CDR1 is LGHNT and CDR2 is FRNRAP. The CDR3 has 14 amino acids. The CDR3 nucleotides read TGTGCTAGTGGTCCAGGCAGACAGAATGAAAAACTGTTTTTT. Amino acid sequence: CASGPGRQNEKLFF.

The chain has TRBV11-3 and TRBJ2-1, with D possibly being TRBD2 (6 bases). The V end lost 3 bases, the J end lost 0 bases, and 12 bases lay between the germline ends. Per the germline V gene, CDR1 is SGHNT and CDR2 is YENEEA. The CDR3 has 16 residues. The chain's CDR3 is CASSFSRESSYNEQFF. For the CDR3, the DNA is TGTGCCAGCAGCTTCAGTCGGGAGAGCTCCTACAATGAGCAGTTCTTC. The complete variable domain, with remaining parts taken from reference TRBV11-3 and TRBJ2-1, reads EAGVVQSPRYKIIEKKQPVAFWCNPISGHNTLYWYLQNLGQGPELLIRYENEEAVDDSQLPKDRFSAERLKGVDSTLKIQPAELGDSAVYLCASSFSRESSYNEQFFGPGTRLTVL.

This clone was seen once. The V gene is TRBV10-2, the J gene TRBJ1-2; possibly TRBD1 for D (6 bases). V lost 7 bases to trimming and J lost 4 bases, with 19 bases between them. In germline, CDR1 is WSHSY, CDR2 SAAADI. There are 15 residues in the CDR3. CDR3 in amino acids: CASTPQGGQGYGYTF. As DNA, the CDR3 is TGCGCCAGCACGCCGCAAGGGGGGCAGGGCTATGGCTACACCTTC.

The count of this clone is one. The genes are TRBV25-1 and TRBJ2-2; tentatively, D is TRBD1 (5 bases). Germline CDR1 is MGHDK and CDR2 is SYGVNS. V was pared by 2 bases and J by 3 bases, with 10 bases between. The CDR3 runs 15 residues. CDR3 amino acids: CASSEVLGDTGELFF. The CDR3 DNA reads TGTGCCAGCAGTGAAGTGCTAGGGGACACCGGGGAGCTGTTTTTT.

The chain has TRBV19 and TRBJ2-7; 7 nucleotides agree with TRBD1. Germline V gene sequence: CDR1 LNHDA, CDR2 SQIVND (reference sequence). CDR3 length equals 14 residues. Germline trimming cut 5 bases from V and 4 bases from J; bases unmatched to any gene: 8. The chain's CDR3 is CASSPGTERYEQYF. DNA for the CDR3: TGTGCCAGTAGTCCCGGGACAGAGAGGTACGAGCAGTACTTC. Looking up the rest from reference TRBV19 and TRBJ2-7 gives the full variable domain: DGGITQSPKYLFRKEGQNVTLSCEQNLNHDAMYWYRQDPGQGLRLIYYSQIVNDFQKGDIAEGYSVSREKKESFPLTVTSAQKNPTAFYLCASSPGTERYEQYFGPGTRLTVT.

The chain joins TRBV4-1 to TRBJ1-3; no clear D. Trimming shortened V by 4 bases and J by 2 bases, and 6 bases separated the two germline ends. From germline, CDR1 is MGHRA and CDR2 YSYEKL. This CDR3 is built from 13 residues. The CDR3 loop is CASSLVTGNTIYF. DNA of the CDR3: TGCGCCAGCAGCCTTGTAACTGGAAACACCATATATTTT.